The source of this T cell receptor (beta chain) is a study of cytomegalovirus exposure and HLA in healthy donors. Primers: 60 Vbeta forward and 13 Jbeta reverse. Measured with immunoSEQ multiplex PCR; TCRdb has only the in-frame clones, and not every one. The data hold 95,000 to 100,000 clones, with roughly 74% observed a single time. There are 19 residues in the CDR3. CDR1 and CDR2 from the germline V gene are SEHNR and FQNEAQ (reference sequence). V lost 1 base to trimming and J lost 2 bases; unmatched junction nucleotides: 13. The genes are TRBV7-9 and TRBJ2-1, with 8 positions matching TRBD1. This clonotype originated in a woman aged 40 to 49 in good health and CMV-seronegative. Sequenced: PBMCs. CDR3 loop: CASSLVRGQDLFTYNEQFF. The CDR3 region has the DNA TGTGCCAGCAGCTTAGTGCGGGGACAGGACCTATTTACCTACAATGAGCAGTTCTTC. The full variable domain, completed using reference TRBV7-9 and TRBJ2-1, is DTGVSQNPRHKITKRGQNVTFRCDPISEHNRLYWYRQTLGQGPEFLTYFQNEAQLEKSRLLSDRFSAERPKGSFSTLEIQRTEQGDSAMYLCASSLVRGQDLFTYNEQFFGPGTRLTVL.